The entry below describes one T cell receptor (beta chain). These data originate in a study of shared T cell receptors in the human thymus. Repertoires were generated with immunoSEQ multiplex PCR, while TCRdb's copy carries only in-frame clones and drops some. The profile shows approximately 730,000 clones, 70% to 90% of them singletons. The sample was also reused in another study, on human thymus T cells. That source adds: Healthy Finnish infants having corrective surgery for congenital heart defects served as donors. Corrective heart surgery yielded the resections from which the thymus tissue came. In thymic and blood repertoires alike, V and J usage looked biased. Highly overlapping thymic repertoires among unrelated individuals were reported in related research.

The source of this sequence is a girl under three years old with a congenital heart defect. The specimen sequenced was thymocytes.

CDR3 region: CASSGSGGEQFF. In DNA form, the CDR3 reads TGCGCCAGCAGCGGGAGCGGGGGTGAGCAGTTCTTC. The chain links TRBV4-1 to TRBJ2-1, with 8 bases identical to TRBD2. The CDR3 spans 12 residues. CDR1 is MGHRA, CDR2 YSYEKL, per germline. V was pared by 5 bases and J by 9 bases, with 3 bases of the junction left unmatched.